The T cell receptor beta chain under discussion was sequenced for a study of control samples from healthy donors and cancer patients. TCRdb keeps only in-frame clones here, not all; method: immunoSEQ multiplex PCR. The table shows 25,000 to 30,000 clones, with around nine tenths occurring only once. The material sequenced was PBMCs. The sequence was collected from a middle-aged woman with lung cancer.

CDR3: CASTRDREGWSQHF. The CDR3 DNA reads as TGTGCCAGTACCCGGGACAGGGAAGGATGGTCCCAGCATTTT. J is TRBJ1-5 and V is TRBV19, with 9 bases matching TRBD1. V was clipped by 7 bases and J by 11 bases; unmatched bases: 12. CDR1 and CDR2 from the germline V gene are LNHDA and SQIVND (reference sequence). This CDR3 is 14 amino acids long.